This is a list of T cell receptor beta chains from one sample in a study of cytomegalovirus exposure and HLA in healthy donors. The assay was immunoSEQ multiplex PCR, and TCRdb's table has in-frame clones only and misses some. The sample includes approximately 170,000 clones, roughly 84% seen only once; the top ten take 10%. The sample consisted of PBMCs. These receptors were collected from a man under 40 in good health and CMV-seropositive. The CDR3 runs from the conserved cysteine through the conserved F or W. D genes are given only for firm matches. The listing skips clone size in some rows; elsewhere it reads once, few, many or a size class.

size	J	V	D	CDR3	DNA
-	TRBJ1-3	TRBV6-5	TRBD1	CASSFQGVGNTIYF	TGTGCCAGCAGTTTCCAGGGGGTAGGAAACACCATATATTTT
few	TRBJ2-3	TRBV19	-	CASRGGAEATDTQYF	TGTGCCAGTAGGGGGGGGGCAGAGGCCACAGATACGCAGTATTTT
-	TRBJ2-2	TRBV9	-	CASSVDTGSGELFF	TGTGCCAGCAGCGTAGACACAGGGTCCGGGGAGCTGTTTTTT
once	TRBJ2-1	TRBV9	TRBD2	CASSLRLAGLNEQFF	TGTGCCAGCAGCCTAAGACTAGCGGGTTTGAATGAGCAGTTCTTC
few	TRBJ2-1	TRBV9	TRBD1	CASSFQGQGSYNEQFF	TGTGCCAGCAGCTTCCAAGGACAGGGCTCCTACAATGAGCAGTTCTTC
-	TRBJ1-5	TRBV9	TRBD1	CASSTGTANQPQHF	TGTGCCAGCAGCACTGGGACAGCTAATCAGCCCCAGCATTTT
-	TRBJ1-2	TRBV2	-	CASSEWGSQGYGYTF	TGTGCCAGCAGTGAATGGGGCAGCCAAGGGTATGGCTACACCTTC
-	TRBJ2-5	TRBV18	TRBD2	CASSPDRLLAGAQETQYF	TGTGCCAGCTCACCAGACCGGTTACTAGCGGGAGCCCAAGAGACCCAGTACTTC
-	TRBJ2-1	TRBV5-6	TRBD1	CASSFNQGARNEQFF	TGTGCCAGCAGCTTCAACCAGGGGGCGCGGAATGAGCAGTTCTTC
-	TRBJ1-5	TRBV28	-	CASSPVGGNQPQHF	TGTGCCAGCAGTCCGGTCGGGGGCAATCAGCCCCAGCATTTT
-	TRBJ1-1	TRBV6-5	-	CASSYSNRAGRAEAFF	TGTGCCAGCAGTTACTCGAATAGGGCAGGGCGCGCTGAAGCTTTCTTT
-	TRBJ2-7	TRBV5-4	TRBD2	CASSPKAGVISYEQYF	TGTGCCAGCAGCCCGAAAGCGGGAGTTATCTCCTACGAGCAGTACTTC
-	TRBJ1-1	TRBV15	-	CATSRDWGDTEAFF	TGTGCCACCAGCAGAGATTGGGGAGACACTGAAGCTTTCTTT
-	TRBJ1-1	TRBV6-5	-	CASSYGRTVEAFF	TGTGCCAGCAGTTACGGAAGGACAGTTGAAGCTTTCTTT
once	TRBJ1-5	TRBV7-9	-	CASSPRRGQPQHF	TGTGCCAGCAGCCCTCGCAGGGGACAGCCCCAGCATTTT
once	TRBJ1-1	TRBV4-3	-	CASSQDNADTEAFF	TGCGCCAGCAGCCAAGATAATGCGGACACTGAAGCTTTCTTT
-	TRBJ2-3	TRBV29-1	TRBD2	CSVEDAGGTDTQYF	TGCAGCGTTGAAGACGCCGGGGGGACAGATACGCAGTATTTT